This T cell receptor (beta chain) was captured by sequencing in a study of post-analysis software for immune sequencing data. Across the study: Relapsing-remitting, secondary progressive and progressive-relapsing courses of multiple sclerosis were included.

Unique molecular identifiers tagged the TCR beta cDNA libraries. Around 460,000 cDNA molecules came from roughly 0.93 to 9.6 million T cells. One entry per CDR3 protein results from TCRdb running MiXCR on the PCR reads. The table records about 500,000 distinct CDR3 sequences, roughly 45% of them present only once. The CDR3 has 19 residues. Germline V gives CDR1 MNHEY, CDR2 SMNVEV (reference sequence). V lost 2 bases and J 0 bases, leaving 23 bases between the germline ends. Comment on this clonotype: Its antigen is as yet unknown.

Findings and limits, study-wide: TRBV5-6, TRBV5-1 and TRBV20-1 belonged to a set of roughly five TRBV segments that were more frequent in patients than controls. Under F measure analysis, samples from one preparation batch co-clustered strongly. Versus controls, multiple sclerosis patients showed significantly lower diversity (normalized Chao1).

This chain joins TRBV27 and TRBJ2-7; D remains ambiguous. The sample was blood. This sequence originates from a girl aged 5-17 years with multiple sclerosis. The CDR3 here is CASSLPARTSPSSSYEQYF. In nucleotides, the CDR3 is TGTGCCAGCAGTTTACCAGCCCGGACGTCCCCATCCAGCTCCTACGAGCAGTACTTC.